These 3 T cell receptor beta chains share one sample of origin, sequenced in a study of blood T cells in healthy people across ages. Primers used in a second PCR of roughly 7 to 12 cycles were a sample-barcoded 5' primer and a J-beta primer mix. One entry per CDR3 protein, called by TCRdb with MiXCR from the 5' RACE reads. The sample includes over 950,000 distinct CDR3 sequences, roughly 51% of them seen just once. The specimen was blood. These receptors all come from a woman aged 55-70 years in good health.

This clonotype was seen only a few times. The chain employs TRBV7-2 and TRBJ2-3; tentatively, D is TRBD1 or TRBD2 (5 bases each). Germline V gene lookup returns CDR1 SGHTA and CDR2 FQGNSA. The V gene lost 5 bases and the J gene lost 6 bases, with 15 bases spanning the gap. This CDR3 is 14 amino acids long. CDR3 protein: CASSASLEGDTQYF. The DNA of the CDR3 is TGTGCCAGCAGCGCCTCGCTAGAGGGGGATACGCAGTATTTT.

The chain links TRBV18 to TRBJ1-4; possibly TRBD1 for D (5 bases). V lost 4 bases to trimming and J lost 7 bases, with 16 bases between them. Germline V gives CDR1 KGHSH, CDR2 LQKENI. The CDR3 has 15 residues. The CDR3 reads CASSHGSTVSEKLFF. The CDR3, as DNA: TGTGCCAGCTCACACGGGTCGACAGTCTCTGAAAAACTGTTTTTT.

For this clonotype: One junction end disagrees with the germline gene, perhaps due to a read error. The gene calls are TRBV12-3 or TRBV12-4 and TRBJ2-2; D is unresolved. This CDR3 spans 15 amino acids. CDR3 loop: CASSLSWENTGELFF. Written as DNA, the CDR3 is TGCGCCAGCAGTTTAAGTTGGGAGAACACCGGGGAGCTGTTTTTT.